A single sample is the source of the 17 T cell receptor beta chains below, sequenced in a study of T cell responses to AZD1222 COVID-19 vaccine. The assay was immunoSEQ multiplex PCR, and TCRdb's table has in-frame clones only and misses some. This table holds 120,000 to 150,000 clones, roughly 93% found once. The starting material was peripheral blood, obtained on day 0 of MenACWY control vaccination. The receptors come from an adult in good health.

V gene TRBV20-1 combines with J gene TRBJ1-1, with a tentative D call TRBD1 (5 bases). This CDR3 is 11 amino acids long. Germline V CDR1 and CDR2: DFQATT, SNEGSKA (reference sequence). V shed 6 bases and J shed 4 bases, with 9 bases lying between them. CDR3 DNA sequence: TGCAGTGCCTCGAGGGGCACTGAAGCTTTCTTT. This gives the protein CSASRGTEAFF.

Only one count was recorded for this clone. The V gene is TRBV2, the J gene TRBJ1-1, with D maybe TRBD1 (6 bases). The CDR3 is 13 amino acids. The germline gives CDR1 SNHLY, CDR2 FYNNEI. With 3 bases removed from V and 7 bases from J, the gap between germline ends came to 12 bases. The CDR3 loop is CASSDGQPNEAFF. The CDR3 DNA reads TGTGCCAGCAGTGACGGACAGCCCAATGAAGCTTTCTTT.

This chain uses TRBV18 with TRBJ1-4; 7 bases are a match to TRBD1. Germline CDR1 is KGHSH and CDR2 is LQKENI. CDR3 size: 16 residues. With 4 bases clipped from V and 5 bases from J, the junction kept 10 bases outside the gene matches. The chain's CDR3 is CASSLRTGALNEKLFF. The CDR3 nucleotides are TGTGCCAGCTCACTCAGGACAGGCGCTCTGAATGAAAAACTGTTTTTT.

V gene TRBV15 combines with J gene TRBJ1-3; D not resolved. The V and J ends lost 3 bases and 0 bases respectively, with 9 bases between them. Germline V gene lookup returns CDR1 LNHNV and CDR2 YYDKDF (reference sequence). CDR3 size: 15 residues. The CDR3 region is CATSSLRFSGNTIYF. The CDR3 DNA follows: TGTGCCACCAGCAGCCTCCGATTCTCTGGAAACACCATATATTTT. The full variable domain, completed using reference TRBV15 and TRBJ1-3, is DAMVIQNPRYQVTQFGKPVTLSCSQTLNHNVMYWYQQKSSQAPKLLFHYYDKDFNNEADTPDNFQSRRPNTSFCFLDIRSPGLGDTAMYLCATSSLRFSGNTIYFGEGSWLTVV.

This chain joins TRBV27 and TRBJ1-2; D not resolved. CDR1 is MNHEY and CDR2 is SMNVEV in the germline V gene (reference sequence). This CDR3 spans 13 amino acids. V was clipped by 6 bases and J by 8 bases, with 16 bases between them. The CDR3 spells CASSTPSGNGYTF. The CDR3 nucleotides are TGTGCCAGCAGCACACCCTCGGGGAACGGCTACACCTTC.

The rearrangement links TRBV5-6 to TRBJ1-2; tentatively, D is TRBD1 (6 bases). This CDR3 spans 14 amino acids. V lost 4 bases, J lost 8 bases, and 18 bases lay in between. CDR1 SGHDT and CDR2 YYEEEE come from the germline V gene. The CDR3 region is CASSPLGGAWGYTF. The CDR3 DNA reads TGTGCCAGCAGCCCCCTGGGGGGCGCTTGGGGCTACACCTTC.

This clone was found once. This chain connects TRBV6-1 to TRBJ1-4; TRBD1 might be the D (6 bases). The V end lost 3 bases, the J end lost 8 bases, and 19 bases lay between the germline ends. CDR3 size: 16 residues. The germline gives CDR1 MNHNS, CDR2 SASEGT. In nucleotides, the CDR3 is TGTGCCAGCAGTGATTCCCTCCAGGGGATCGGGGAAAAACTGTTTTTT. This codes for CASSDSLQGIGEKLFF.

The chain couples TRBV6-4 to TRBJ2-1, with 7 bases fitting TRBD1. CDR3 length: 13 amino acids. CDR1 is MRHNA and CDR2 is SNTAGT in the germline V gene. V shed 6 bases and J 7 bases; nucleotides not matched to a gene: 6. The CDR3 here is CASRGTDRNEQFF. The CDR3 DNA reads TGTGCCAGCAGAGGGACAGATAGGAATGAGCAGTTCTTC.

The CDR3, as DNA: TGTGCCAGCAGCCGGACTAGCGGGGGAGGTTATGAGCAGTTCTTC. As protein: CASSRTSGGGYEQFF. V is TRBV7-2 and J is TRBJ2-1, with 13 bases fitting TRBD2. Germline trimming cut 5 bases from V and 8 bases from J; bases unmatched to any gene: 6. Germline CDR1 and CDR2: SGHTA and FQGNSA. The length of the CDR3 is 15 residues.

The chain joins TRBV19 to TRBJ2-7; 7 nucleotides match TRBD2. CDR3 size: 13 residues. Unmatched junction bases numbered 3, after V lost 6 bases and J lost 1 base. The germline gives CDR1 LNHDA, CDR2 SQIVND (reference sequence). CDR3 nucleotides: TGTGCCAGTAGCCCGGGACTATCCTACGAGCAGTACTTC. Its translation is CASSPGLSYEQYF.

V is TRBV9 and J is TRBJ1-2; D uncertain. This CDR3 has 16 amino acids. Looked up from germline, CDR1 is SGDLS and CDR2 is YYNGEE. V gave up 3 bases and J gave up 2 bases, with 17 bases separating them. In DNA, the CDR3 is TGTGCCAGCAGCGATAGTCTTACCCGACCAAACTATGGCTACACCTTC. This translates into CASSDSLTRPNYGYTF.

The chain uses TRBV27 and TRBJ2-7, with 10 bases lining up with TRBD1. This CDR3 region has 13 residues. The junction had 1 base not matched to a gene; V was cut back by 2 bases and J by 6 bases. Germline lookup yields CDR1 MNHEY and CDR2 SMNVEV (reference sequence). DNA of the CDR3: TGTGCCAGCAGTTTAGGGACAGGGGCCGAGCAGTACTTC. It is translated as CASSLGTGAEQYF.

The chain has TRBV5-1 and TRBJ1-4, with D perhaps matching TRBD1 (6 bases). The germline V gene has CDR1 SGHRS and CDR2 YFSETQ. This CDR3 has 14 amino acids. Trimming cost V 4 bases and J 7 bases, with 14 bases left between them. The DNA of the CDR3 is TGCGCCAGCAGCCTGGCGACAGGTGCTGAAAAACTGTTTTTT. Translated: CASSLATGAEKLFF.

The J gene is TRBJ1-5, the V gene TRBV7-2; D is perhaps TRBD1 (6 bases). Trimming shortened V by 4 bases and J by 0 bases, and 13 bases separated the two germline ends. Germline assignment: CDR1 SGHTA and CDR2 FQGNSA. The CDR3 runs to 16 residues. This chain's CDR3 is CASSSQTGISNQPQHF. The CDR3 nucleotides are TGTGCCAGCAGCTCCCAAACAGGGATTAGCAATCAGCCCCAGCATTTT.

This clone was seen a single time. The CDR3 sequence: CASSLVAGSGSPLHF. CDR3 nucleotide sequence: TGTGCCAGCAGCTTAGTAGCAGGGTCTGGTTCACCCCTCCACTTT. The chain combines TRBV7-2 with TRBJ1-6, with D maybe TRBD1 (5 bases). V was pared by 1 base and J by 9 bases, with 13 bases between. CDR1 is SGHTA, CDR2 FQGNSA, per germline. The CDR3 has 15 residues.

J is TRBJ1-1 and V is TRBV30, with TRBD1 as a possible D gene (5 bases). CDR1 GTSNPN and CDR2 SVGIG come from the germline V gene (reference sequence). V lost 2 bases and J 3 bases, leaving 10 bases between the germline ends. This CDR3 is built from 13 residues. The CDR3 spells CAWSNRPYTEAFF. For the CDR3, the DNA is TGTGCCTGGAGTAACAGGCCTTACACTGAAGCTTTCTTT.

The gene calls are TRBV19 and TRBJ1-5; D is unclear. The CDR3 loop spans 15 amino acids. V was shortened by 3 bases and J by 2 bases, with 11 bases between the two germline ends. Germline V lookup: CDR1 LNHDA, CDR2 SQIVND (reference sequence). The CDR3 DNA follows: TGTGCCAGTAGTATCAGTAAGATGGGCAATCAGCCCCAGCATTTT. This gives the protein CASSISKMGNQPQHF.